The clone carrying this T cell receptor beta chain has a handful of counts. Its antigen is as yet unknown. This same CDR3 is encoded by further DNA sequences in the sample. The data are from a study of shared clonotypes between healthy human individuals. Study summary: With ages of 18 to 49, the donors were a couple of women and a few men.

Naive CD8 populations comprised CD45RO-negative cells positively selected for CCR7, excluding terminally differentiated effector memory CD45RA+ cells. Findings of the study overall: Shared clonotypes: about 4.6% naive CD4, approximately 3.4% naive CD8, roughly 2.2% memory CD4, under 0.45% memory CD8.

V gave up 0 bases and J gave up 5 bases, with 2 bases separating them. The CDR3 totals 12 residues. Looked up from germline, CDR1 is SEHNR and CDR2 is FQNEAQ (reference sequence). Each subset's genomic DNA was split evenly across several immunoSEQ plates. 200 to 250 ng DNA, 30,000 to 35,000 T cell genomes, went into each sorted-subset replicate PCR. The data were produced by immunoSEQ multiplex PCR, yet TCRdb's version contains in-frame clones alone and is incomplete. This repertoire shows around 2.1 million clones, about 93% found once; its top ten account for roughly 1.8%. The V call is TRBV7-9, the J call TRBJ2-1; D remains unclear. This receptor was taken from a man aged 18 to 30 in good health. Some clones in this sample may be carry-over from other donors' samples. Sequencing was carried out using naive CD8+ T cells from PBMCs. CDR3 nucleotide sequence: TGTGCCAGCAGCTTAGCAGACAATGAGCAGTTCTTC. Translated, it gives CASSLADNEQFF.